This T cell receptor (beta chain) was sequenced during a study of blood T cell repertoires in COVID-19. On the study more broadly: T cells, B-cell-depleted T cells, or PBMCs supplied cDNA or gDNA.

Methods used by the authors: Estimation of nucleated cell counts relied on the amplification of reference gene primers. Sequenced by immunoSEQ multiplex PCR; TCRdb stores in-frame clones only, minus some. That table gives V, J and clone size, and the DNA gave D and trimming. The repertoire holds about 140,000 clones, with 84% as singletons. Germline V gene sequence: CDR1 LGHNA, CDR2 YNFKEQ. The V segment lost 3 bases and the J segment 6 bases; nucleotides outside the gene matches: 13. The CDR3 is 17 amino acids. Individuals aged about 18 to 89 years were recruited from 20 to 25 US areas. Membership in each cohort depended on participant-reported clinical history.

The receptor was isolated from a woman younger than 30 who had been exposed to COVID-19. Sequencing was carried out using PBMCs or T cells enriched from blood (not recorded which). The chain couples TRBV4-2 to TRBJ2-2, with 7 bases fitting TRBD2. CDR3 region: CASSHQGGGRASGELFF. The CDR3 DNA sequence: TGTGCCAGCAGCCACCAAGGAGGAGGGAGGGCCTCCGGGGAGCTGTTTTTT.